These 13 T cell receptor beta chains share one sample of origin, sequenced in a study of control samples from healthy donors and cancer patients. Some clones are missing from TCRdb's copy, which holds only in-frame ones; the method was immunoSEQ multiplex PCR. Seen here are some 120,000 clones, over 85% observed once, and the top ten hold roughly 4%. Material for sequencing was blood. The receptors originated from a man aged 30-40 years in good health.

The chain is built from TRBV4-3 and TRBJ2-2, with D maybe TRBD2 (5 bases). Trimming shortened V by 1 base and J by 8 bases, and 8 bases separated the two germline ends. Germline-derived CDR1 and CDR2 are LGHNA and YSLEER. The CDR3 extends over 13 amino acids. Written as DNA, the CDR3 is TGCGCCAGCAGCCAAGTAGAGGGAGGGGAGCTGTTTTTT. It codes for CASSQVEGGELFF.

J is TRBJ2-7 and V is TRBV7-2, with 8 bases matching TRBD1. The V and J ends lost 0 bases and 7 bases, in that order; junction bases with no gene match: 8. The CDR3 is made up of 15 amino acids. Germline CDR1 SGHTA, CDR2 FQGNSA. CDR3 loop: CASSLAAQGAQEQYF. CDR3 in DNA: TGTGCCAGCAGCTTAGCGGCTCAGGGGGCTCAAGAGCAGTACTTC.

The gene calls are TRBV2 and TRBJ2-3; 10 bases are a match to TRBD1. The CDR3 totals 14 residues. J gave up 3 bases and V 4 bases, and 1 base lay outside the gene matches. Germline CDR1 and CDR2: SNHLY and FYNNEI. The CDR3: CASSGTGGTDTQYF. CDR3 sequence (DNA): TGTGCCAGCAGTGGGACAGGGGGGACAGATACGCAGTATTTT.

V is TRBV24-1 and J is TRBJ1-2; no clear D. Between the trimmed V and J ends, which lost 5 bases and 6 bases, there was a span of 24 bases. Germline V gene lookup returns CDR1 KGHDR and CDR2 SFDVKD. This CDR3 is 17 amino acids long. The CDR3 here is CATSGGKGKEGLNGYTF. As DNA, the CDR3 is TGTGCCACCAGTGGGGGTAAAGGTAAAGAGGGATTGAATGGCTACACCTTC.

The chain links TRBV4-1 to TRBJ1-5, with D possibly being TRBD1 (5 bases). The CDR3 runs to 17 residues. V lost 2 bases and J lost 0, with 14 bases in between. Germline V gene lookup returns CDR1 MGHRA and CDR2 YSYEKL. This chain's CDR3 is CASSQSGGGVSNQPQHF. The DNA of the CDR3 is TGCGCCAGCAGCCAATCCGGCGGGGGGGTTAGCAATCAGCCCCAGCATTTT.

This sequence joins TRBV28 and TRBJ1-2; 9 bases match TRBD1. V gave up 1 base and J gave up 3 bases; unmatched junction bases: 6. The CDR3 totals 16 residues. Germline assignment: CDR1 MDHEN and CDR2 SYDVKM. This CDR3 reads CASSLSPDRGDYGYTF. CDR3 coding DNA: TGTGCCAGCAGTTTATCTCCGGACAGGGGCGACTATGGCTACACCTTC.

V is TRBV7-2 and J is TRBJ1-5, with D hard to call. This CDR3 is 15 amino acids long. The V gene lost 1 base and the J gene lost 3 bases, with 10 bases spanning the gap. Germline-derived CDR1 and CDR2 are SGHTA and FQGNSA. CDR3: CASSLEAGDNQPQHF. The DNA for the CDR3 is TGTGCCAGCAGCTTAGAGGCTGGGGACAATCAGCCCCAGCATTTT. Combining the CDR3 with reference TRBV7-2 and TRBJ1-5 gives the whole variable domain GAGVSQSPSNKVTEKGKDVELRCDPISGHTALYWYRQSLGQGLEFLIYFQGNSAPDKSGLPSDRFSAERTGGSVSTLTIQRTQQEDSAVYLCASSLEAGDNQPQHFGDGTRLSIL.

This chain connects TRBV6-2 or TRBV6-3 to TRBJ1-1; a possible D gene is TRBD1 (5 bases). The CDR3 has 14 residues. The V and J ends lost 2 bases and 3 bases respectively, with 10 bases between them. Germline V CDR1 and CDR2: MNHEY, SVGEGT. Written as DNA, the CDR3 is TGTGCCAGCAGTTACCTGGGGCAGTACACTGAAGCTTTCTTT. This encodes CASSYLGQYTEAFF.

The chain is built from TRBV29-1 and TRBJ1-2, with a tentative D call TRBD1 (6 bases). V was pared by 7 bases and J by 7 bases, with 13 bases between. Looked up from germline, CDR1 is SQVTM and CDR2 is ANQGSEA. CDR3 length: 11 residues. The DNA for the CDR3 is TGCAGCGGGATGACAGGTGGTGGCTACACCTTC. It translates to CSGMTGGGYTF.

CDR3 nucleotide sequence: TGTGCCAGCAGTCTAAGGGGGCTCTACACCGGGGAGCTGTTTTTT. It translates to CASSLRGLYTGELFF. The rearrangement joins TRBV6-2 or TRBV6-3 to TRBJ2-2, with 7 nucleotides matching TRBD1. Germline CDR1 reads MNHEY; CDR2 reads SVGEGT. This CDR3 has 15 residues. V was pared by 5 bases and J by 3 bases, with 6 bases of the junction left unmatched.

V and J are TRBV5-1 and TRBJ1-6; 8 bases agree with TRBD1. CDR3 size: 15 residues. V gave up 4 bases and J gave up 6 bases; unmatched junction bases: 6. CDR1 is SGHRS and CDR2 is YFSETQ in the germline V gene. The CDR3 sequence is CASSAEGQGNSPLHF. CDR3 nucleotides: TGCGCCAGCAGCGCGGAAGGACAGGGTAATTCACCCCTCCACTTT.

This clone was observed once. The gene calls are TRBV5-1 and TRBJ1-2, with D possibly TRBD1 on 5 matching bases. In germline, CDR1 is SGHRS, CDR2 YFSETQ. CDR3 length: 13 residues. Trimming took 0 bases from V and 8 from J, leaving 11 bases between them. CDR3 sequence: CASSLAAGRGYTF. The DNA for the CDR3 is TGCGCCAGCAGCTTGGCAGCAGGGCGCGGCTACACCTTC.

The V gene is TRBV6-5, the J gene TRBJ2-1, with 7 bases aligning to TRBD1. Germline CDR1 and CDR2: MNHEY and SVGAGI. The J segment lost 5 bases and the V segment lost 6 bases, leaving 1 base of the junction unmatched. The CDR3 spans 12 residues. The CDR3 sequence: CASRGQNNEQFF. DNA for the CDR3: TGTGCCAGCAGGGGACAGAACAATGAGCAGTTCTTC.